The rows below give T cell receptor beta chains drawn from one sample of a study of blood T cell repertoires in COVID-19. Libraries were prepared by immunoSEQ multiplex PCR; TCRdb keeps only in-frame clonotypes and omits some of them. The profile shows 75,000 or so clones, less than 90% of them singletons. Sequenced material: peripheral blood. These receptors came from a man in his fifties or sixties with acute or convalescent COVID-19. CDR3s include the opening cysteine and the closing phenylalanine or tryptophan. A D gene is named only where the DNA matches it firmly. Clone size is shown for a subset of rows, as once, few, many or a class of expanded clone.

cdr3_nt: TGTGCCAGCAGTATGACAGGGGGCGGTGATACGCAGTATTTT
cdr3_aa: CASSMTGGGDTQYF
v_call: TRBV27
d_call: TRBD1
clone_size: NA
j_call: TRBJ2-3

cdr3_nt: TGTGCCAGTAGTATAGGACAGCCCGACTCTGGAAACACCATATATTTT
cdr3_aa: CASSIGQPDSGNTIYF
v_call: TRBV19
d_call: NA
clone_size: NA
j_call: TRBJ1-3

cdr3_nt: TGTGCCAGCAGTTACCGGGACAGAGTCCAAGAGACCCAGTACTTC
cdr3_aa: CASSYRDRVQETQYF
v_call: TRBV6-2/TRBV6-3
d_call: TRBD1
clone_size: NA
j_call: TRBJ2-5

cdr3_nt: TGTGCCAGCAGCTTCACTAGCGGGAGCAATGAGCAGTTCTTC
cdr3_aa: CASSFTSGSNEQFF
v_call: TRBV7-2
d_call: TRBD2
clone_size: NA
j_call: TRBJ2-1

cdr3_nt: TGTGCCAGCAGCCCAGGAACTAGCGGCTCCTACAATGAGCAGTTCTTC
cdr3_aa: CASSPGTSGSYNEQFF
v_call: TRBV7-8
d_call: TRBD2
clone_size: NA
j_call: TRBJ2-1

cdr3_nt: TGTGCCAGCAGCCCCTGGACAGGGGCGGAGCAGTACTTC
cdr3_aa: CASSPWTGAEQYF
v_call: TRBV7-3
d_call: TRBD1
clone_size: NA
j_call: TRBJ2-7

cdr3_nt: TGTGCCAGCAGTTTACCCCGCCGGGGAAACTCCTACGAGCAGTACTTC
cdr3_aa: CASSLPRRGNSYEQYF
v_call: TRBV28
d_call: NA
clone_size: NA
j_call: TRBJ2-7

cdr3_nt: TGCAGTGCTAGGTACGGGTATGGCTACACCTTC
cdr3_aa: CSARYGYGYTF
v_call: TRBV20-1
d_call: NA
clone_size: few
j_call: TRBJ1-2

cdr3_nt: TGTGCCACCAGTGATTTTGGACCCGGGGGAACCTACAATGAGCAGTTCTTC
cdr3_aa: CATSDFGPGGTYNEQFF
v_call: TRBV24-1
d_call: NA
clone_size: NA
j_call: TRBJ2-1

cdr3_nt: TGTGCCTGGAGTGTCGGGGGACCCTACAATGAGCAGTTCTTC
cdr3_aa: CAWSVGGPYNEQFF
v_call: TRBV30
d_call: NA
clone_size: NA
j_call: TRBJ2-1

cdr3_nt: TGTGCCTGGACCGGGTACTCAGAAGCTTTCTTT
cdr3_aa: CAWTGYSEAFF
v_call: TRBV30
d_call: NA
clone_size: NA
j_call: TRBJ1-1

cdr3_nt: TGTGCCAGCAGTGCCTGGTTAAAGCTAGCGGGGGGGATCACCGGGGAGCTGTTTTTT
cdr3_aa: CASSAWLKLAGGITGELFF
v_call: TRBV27
d_call: TRBD2
clone_size: once
j_call: TRBJ2-2

cdr3_nt: TGTGCCAGCAGCTTGACTAGCGGGAGGTTGGGAGAGACCCAGTACTTC
cdr3_aa: CASSLTSGRLGETQYF
v_call: TRBV5-4
d_call: TRBD2
clone_size: few
j_call: TRBJ2-5

cdr3_nt: TGTGCCAGCAGCCTCCCTTTAGCGGGAGCGAGCGCAGATACGCAGTATTTT
cdr3_aa: CASSLPLAGASADTQYF
v_call: TRBV7-9
d_call: TRBD2
clone_size: NA
j_call: TRBJ2-3

cdr3_nt: TGTGCCAGCATGGGGAGAGATCCTGGCGAGCAGTACTTC
cdr3_aa: CASMGRDPGEQYF
v_call: TRBV28
d_call: NA
clone_size: NA
j_call: TRBJ2-7

cdr3_nt: TGTGCCAGCTCCTTCATCGGGGGAGCTGGTAATGAGCAGTTCTTC
cdr3_aa: CASSFIGGAGNEQFF
v_call: TRBV2
d_call: NA
clone_size: few
j_call: TRBJ2-1

cdr3_nt: TGTGCCAGCAGCCGACAGGGGGTCTACGAGCAGTACTTC
cdr3_aa: CASSRQGVYEQYF
v_call: TRBV3-1/TRBV3-2
d_call: TRBD1
clone_size: NA
j_call: TRBJ2-7

cdr3_nt: TGTGCCAGCTCACCCGGGACAGGGTTCGAGCAGTACTTC
cdr3_aa: CASSPGTGFEQYF
v_call: TRBV18
d_call: TRBD1
clone_size: NA
j_call: TRBJ2-7

cdr3_nt: TGCAGCGTGGAACTCTCTTACAATGAGCAGTTCTTC
cdr3_aa: CSVELSYNEQFF
v_call: TRBV29-1
d_call: NA
clone_size: NA
j_call: TRBJ2-1

cdr3_nt: TGTGCCAGCAGTTACTTAGATTACGAGCAGTACTTC
cdr3_aa: CASSYLDYEQYF
v_call: TRBV6-2/TRBV6-3
d_call: NA
clone_size: NA
j_call: TRBJ2-7

cdr3_nt: TGTGCCAGCAGACAGGGTTACTATAATTCACCCCTCCACTTT
cdr3_aa: CASRQGYYNSPLHF
v_call: TRBV27
d_call: NA
clone_size: NA
j_call: TRBJ1-6

cdr3_nt: TGTGCCAGTAGTATTCTCCAGGGAAAAGCTGGGAGCAATCAGCCCCAGCATTTT
cdr3_aa: CASSILQGKAGSNQPQHF
v_call: TRBV19
d_call: NA
clone_size: NA
j_call: TRBJ1-5

cdr3_nt: TGTGCCAGCACCGAGAGACAGGGCTTAAAAGAGACCCAGTACTTC
cdr3_aa: CASTERQGLKETQYF
v_call: TRBV7-9
d_call: TRBD1
clone_size: NA
j_call: TRBJ2-5

cdr3_nt: TGTGCCAGTACCCCCCAGAAGACAGGGAATCAGCCCCAGCATTTT
cdr3_aa: CASTPQKTGNQPQHF
v_call: TRBV19
d_call: TRBD1
clone_size: many
j_call: TRBJ1-5

cdr3_nt: TGTGCCAGCAGTCCCTCGGAGAGGGGGGGGGAAAAACTGTTTTTT
cdr3_aa: CASSPSERGGEKLFF
v_call: TRBV6-5
d_call: NA
clone_size: NA
j_call: TRBJ1-4

cdr3_nt: TGTGCCAGCAGCGTAGGGGGGACAGGGATCTACGAGCAGTACTTC
cdr3_aa: CASSVGGTGIYEQYF
v_call: TRBV9
d_call: TRBD1
clone_size: NA
j_call: TRBJ2-7

cdr3_nt: TGTGCCAGCAGCTTAGGACAGGCCAACTATGGCTACACCTTC
cdr3_aa: CASSLGQANYGYTF
v_call: TRBV7-2
d_call: NA
clone_size: once
j_call: TRBJ1-2

cdr3_nt: TGTGCCAGCAGTCCAGGGACTAGCGTCGAGCAGTACTTC
cdr3_aa: CASSPGTSVEQYF
v_call: TRBV27
d_call: TRBD2
clone_size: NA
j_call: TRBJ2-7

cdr3_nt: TGTGCCAGCAGTTCGCGGGAGGGCCCCGGGGAGCTGTTTTTT
cdr3_aa: CASSSREGPGELFF
v_call: TRBV6-5
d_call: TRBD2
clone_size: NA
j_call: TRBJ2-2

cdr3_nt: TGTGCCAGCTCACCACCCAGTTCCCTAGGTGAAAAACTGTTTTTT
cdr3_aa: CASSPPSSLGEKLFF
v_call: TRBV18
d_call: NA
clone_size: NA
j_call: TRBJ1-4

cdr3_nt: TGTGCCAGCAGCCAGGGACAGGGGTTATCCGGGGAGCTGTTTTTT
cdr3_aa: CASSQGQGLSGELFF
v_call: TRBV14
d_call: TRBD1
clone_size: once
j_call: TRBJ2-2

cdr3_nt: TGTGCCAGCAGGCTACAGGGGGTTAACTACAATGAGCAGTTCTTC
cdr3_aa: CASRLQGVNYNEQFF
v_call: TRBV27
d_call: TRBD1
clone_size: NA
j_call: TRBJ2-1

cdr3_nt: TGTGCCAGCAGCCACCCCGATGAGCGAGCCCAGTACTTC
cdr3_aa: CASSHPDERAQYF
v_call: TRBV4-2
d_call: NA
clone_size: few
j_call: TRBJ2-5

cdr3_nt: TGTGCCACCACACAGGGGGACAGGGTTCCACACGAGCAGTACTTC
cdr3_aa: CATTQGDRVPHEQYF
v_call: TRBV19
d_call: TRBD1
clone_size: NA
j_call: TRBJ2-7

cdr3_nt: TGCGCCAGCAGACTTGCCGCACTTGCGGATGGCTACACCTTC
cdr3_aa: CASRLAALADGYTF
v_call: TRBV5-1
d_call: NA
clone_size: NA
j_call: TRBJ1-2

cdr3_nt: TGCGCCAGCAGCCACCGGGACTATGGCTACACCTTC
cdr3_aa: CASSHRDYGYTF
v_call: TRBV4-3
d_call: NA
clone_size: NA
j_call: TRBJ1-2

cdr3_nt: TGTGCCAGCAGCCAAGGGACAGTTAATGAAAAACTGTTTTTT
cdr3_aa: CASSQGTVNEKLFF
v_call: TRBV7-2
d_call: TRBD1
clone_size: NA
j_call: TRBJ1-4

cdr3_nt: TGTGCCAGCTCACCAGGGACTAGTGAGGTTCGACCGGAGACCCAGTACTTC
cdr3_aa: CASSPGTSEVRPETQYF
v_call: TRBV18
d_call: TRBD2
clone_size: once
j_call: TRBJ2-5

cdr3_nt: TGTGCCAGCAGCAAAAACCGGACTAGCGGGATTTACGAGCAGTACTTC
cdr3_aa: CASSKNRTSGIYEQYF
v_call: TRBV21-1
d_call: NA
clone_size: NA
j_call: TRBJ2-7

cdr3_nt: TGTGCCAGCAGCTATAACAGGGCCGGCGGCGAGCAGTACTTC
cdr3_aa: CASSYNRAGGEQYF
v_call: TRBV5-8
d_call: NA
clone_size: once
j_call: TRBJ2-7